Listed below are T cell receptor beta chains from one sample, sequenced in a study of blood T cell repertoires in COVID-19. Libraries were prepared by immunoSEQ multiplex PCR; TCRdb keeps only in-frame clonotypes and omits some of them. The sample has about 400,000 clones; 88% are singletons. What was sequenced was PBMCs or T cells enriched from blood (not recorded which). The source is a woman aged 40-49 years with acute COVID-19. Each CDR3 is given without its conserved first and last residue. A D gene is named only where the DNA matches it firmly.

CDR3aa: ATQYSGGAGLNEQF
d_gene: TRBD2
v_gene: TRBV24-1

CDR3aa: AWSVLGNEQF
d_gene: .
v_gene: TRBV30

CDR3aa: ASRFGGGNSPLH
d_gene: .
v_gene: TRBV27

CDR3aa: ASSASGGGDTQY
d_gene: TRBD2
v_gene: TRBV9

CDR3aa: ASAFTWGQGAGELF
d_gene: TRBD1
v_gene: TRBV5-1

CDR3aa: ASGESGNQPQH
d_gene: .
v_gene: TRBV12-5

CDR3aa: ASSWTGSNGELF
d_gene: TRBD1
v_gene: TRBV2

CDR3aa: ASSTASGGPGTQY
d_gene: TRBD2
v_gene: TRBV6-2/TRBV6-3

CDR3aa: ASSIAGAAGYT
d_gene: .
v_gene: TRBV19

CDR3aa: ASSGGTAVITGELF
d_gene: .
v_gene: TRBV3-1/TRBV3-2

CDR3aa: ASSEAVGRPQNIQY
d_gene: .
v_gene: TRBV2

CDR3aa: ASRGTATNEKLF
d_gene: .
v_gene: TRBV27

CDR3aa: ASTEGGQGASYGYT
d_gene: TRBD1
v_gene: TRBV2

CDR3aa: ASSEGATRGRPNEQF
d_gene: TRBD1
v_gene: TRBV10-1

CDR3aa: ASSGDRGGNQPQH
d_gene: TRBD1
v_gene: TRBV25-1

CDR3aa: ASKMGGRQY
d_gene: .
v_gene: TRBV25-1

CDR3aa: ASSVRGQGYNEQF
d_gene: TRBD1
v_gene: TRBV9

CDR3aa: ASSSGQGSYEQY
d_gene: TRBD1
v_gene: TRBV13

CDR3aa: ASSSWVWRDRATNTEAF
d_gene: .
v_gene: TRBV5-1

CDR3aa: AWSRGSDTGELF
d_gene: TRBD2
v_gene: TRBV30

CDR3aa: ASSLAGANYGYT
d_gene: .
v_gene: TRBV5-4

CDR3aa: ASSQPTGGRTDTQY
d_gene: TRBD1
v_gene: TRBV4-2

CDR3aa: ASSISPVSSDTQY
d_gene: .
v_gene: TRBV5-1

CDR3aa: ASSSTGDSDGYT
d_gene: TRBD1
v_gene: TRBV7-8

CDR3aa: ASLTGGQGTEAF
d_gene: TRBD1
v_gene: TRBV10-3

CDR3aa: ASIPTLGAELNQPQH
d_gene: .
v_gene: TRBV21-1

CDR3aa: ASSPLAGGMYEQY
d_gene: TRBD2
v_gene: TRBV18

CDR3aa: ASRGAPGQGRDEQY
d_gene: TRBD1
v_gene: TRBV19

CDR3aa: ASSSNRGPQETQY
d_gene: TRBD1
v_gene: TRBV19

CDR3aa: ASSIGGDRFRTGELF
d_gene: .
v_gene: TRBV19

CDR3aa: ATSDPGTESAQY
d_gene: .
v_gene: TRBV24-1

CDR3aa: ASSPAGQDTQY
d_gene: .
v_gene: TRBV18

CDR3aa: ASKWGGADTQY
d_gene: .
v_gene: TRBV5-8

CDR3aa: ATFTSSGNTIY
d_gene: .
v_gene: TRBV10-3

CDR3aa: ASSFRQNTEAF
d_gene: .
v_gene: TRBV13

CDR3aa: ASSFLANSNTEAF
d_gene: .
v_gene: TRBV5-1

CDR3aa: ASSPPSAGAGGYT
d_gene: .
v_gene: TRBV11-2

CDR3aa: ASDEGQQREAF
d_gene: TRBD1
v_gene: TRBV19

CDR3aa: ATSGWDSKEGYT
d_gene: TRBD1
v_gene: TRBV24-1

CDR3aa: ANRDRGGGNTEAF
d_gene: TRBD1
v_gene: TRBV2

CDR3aa: ASSLAPGRAYEQY
d_gene: TRBD2
v_gene: TRBV11-2

CDR3aa: ATSDSRTGGKEAF
d_gene: TRBD1
v_gene: TRBV24-1

CDR3aa: ASSRGSGGYYEQY
d_gene: TRBD2
v_gene: TRBV19

CDR3aa: ASSLVQGADYGAF
d_gene: TRBD1
v_gene: TRBV5-1

CDR3aa: ASSVEMGSGGVSNEQF
d_gene: TRBD2
v_gene: TRBV9

CDR3aa: ASSRQGRVGNTEAF
d_gene: TRBD1
v_gene: TRBV5-1

CDR3aa: ASSHALAGENNEQF
d_gene: TRBD2
v_gene: TRBV5-1